A selection of T cell receptor beta chains follows, all from one sample in a study of shared clonotypes between healthy human individuals. Sequencing used immunoSEQ multiplex PCR; TCRdb keeps in-frame clones, though not all of them. The table shows 2 million to 2.5 million clones, with approximately 94% occurring only once. Sequencing was done on a sample of naive CD8+ T cells from PBMCs. The receptors come from a man aged 18 to 29 in good health. Some clones in this sample may be carry-over from other donors' samples. The CDR3 runs from the conserved cysteine through the conserved F or W. D genes are given only for firm matches. The size field is filled for only some rows; it gives once, few, many or a size class.

clone_size | d_call | j_call | v_call | cdr3_nt | cdr3_aa
. | . | TRBJ1-1 | TRBV6-1 | TGTGCCAGCAGTGAAGCGCTTAGGAACACTGAAGCTTTCTTT | CASSEALRNTEAFF
once | TRBD2 | TRBJ2-7 | TRBV27 | TGTGCCAGCAGTTTGACTAGCGGGAGGATCCACGAGCAGTACTTC | CASSLTSGRIHEQYF
. | . | TRBJ2-7 | TRBV28 | TGTGCCAGCAGTTTCTTTGGCGAGCAGTACTTC | CASSFFGEQYF
. | TRBD2 | TRBJ2-5 | TRBV7-8 | TGTGCCAGCAGCCCCCTAGCGGGAGTCGGGGAGACCCAGTACTTC | CASSPLAGVGETQYF
. | TRBD1 | TRBJ2-1 | TRBV28 | TGTGCCAGCAGTTTCGCGACAGGGTCCTACAATGAGCAGTTCTTC | CASSFATGSYNEQFF
. | TRBD1 | TRBJ2-2 | TRBV9 | TGTGCCAGCAGCGCACAGGGGGAGGACACCGGGGAGCTGTTTTTT | CASSAQGEDTGELFF
. | . | TRBJ2-1 | TRBV20-1 | TGCAGTGCTAGAGTTTACAATGAGCAGTTCTTC | CSARVYNEQFF
. | . | TRBJ2-2 | TRBV10-3 | TGTGCCATCAGTGAGCTCGGGGAGCTGTTTTTT | CAISELGELFF
. | TRBD1 | TRBJ2-7 | TRBV5-1 | TGCGCCAGCACCTCGCTACAGGGGGCTGACGAGCAGTACTTC | CASTSLQGADEQYF
. | TRBD1 | TRBJ1-5 | TRBV19 | TGTGCCAGTAGCTTCCAGGGGGGCAATCAGCCCCAGCATTTT | CASSFQGGNQPQHF
. | . | TRBJ2-7 | TRBV6-1 | TGTGCCAGCAGTGAAGGGGCTAGCGCGTACTACGAGCAGTACTTC | CASSEGASAYYEQYF
. | . | TRBJ2-6 | TRBV7-9 | TGTGCCAGCAGCCCGAAGGTTCTAAGCCCCGGGGCCAACGTCCTGACTTTC | CASSPKVLSPGANVLTF
. | . | TRBJ2-1 | TRBV9 | TGTGCCAGCAGCGTAGCAATCGGGGACTTCAATGAGCAGTTCTTC | CASSVAIGDFNEQFF
. | . | TRBJ2-4 | TRBV14 | TGTGCCAGCAGCCCCGGGGGTCCCATTCAGTACTTC | CASSPGGPIQYF
. | . | TRBJ2-1 | TRBV27 | TGTGCCAGCAGTTCCCCACGCAATGAGCAGTTCTTC | CASSSPRNEQFF
. | . | TRBJ2-3 | TRBV28 | TGTGCCAGCAGTTCAGGGACAAAGCAACTAGATACGCAGTATTTT | CASSSGTKQLDTQYF
. | TRBD1 | TRBJ1-2 | TRBV9 | TGTGCCAGCAGCGTGGGGGACAGGGTTTCCGCGGGCTACACCTTC | CASSVGDRVSAGYTF
. | . | TRBJ2-1 | TRBV25-1 | TGTGCCAGCAGTGATCTCCGGATTGAGCAGTTCTTC | CASSDLRIEQFF
. | . | TRBJ1-1 | TRBV6-1 | TGTGCCAGCAGTTCGGCGATTCGTGGGACTGAAGCTTTCTTT | CASSSAIRGTEAFF
. | TRBD2 | TRBJ2-1 | TRBV19 | TGTGCCAGTAGCCCCGGGGGGGATCATGAGCAGTTCTTC | CASSPGGDHEQFF
. | TRBD2 | TRBJ2-1 | TRBV4-3 | TGCGCCAGCAGCCCAACTAGCGGGAGGGTCGATGAGCAGTTCTTC | CASSPTSGRVDEQFF
. | TRBD1 | TRBJ2-1 | TRBV4-1 | TGCGCCAGCAGCCAAGTACCCGGGACAGGGTTCAATGAGCAGTTCTTC | CASSQVPGTGFNEQFF
. | . | TRBJ2-7 | TRBV6-1 | TGTGCCAGCAGTGAAGGATACAGCTACGAGCAGTACTTC | CASSEGYSYEQYF
few | . | TRBJ1-1 | TRBV30 | TGTGCCTGGAATGGGGGGACTGAAGCTTTCTTT | CAWNGGTEAFF
. | . | TRBJ1-1 | TRBV5-6 | TGTGCCAGCAGCTGGCGGGGAGGTAACACTGAAGCTTTCTTT | CASSWRGGNTEAFF
. | . | TRBJ2-1 | TRBV5-4 | TGTGCCAGCAGTATGGTGGCGGGATCCTACAATGAGCAGTTCTTC | CASSMVAGSYNEQFF
. | TRBD1 | TRBJ2-1 | TRBV9 | TGTGCCAGCAGCGTAGGTGGAGCAATGGGGACAGGGAGAAACAATGAGCAGTTCTTC | CASSVGGAMGTGRNNEQFF
. | . | TRBJ2-7 | TRBV6-6 | TGTGCCAGCAGTTACTCGAAAACCAACGAGCAGTACTTC | CASSYSKTNEQYF
. | TRBD2 | TRBJ2-7 | TRBV29-1 | TGCAGCGTTGCGGTACTAGCGGGAGTAAAGGGCGGCGAGCAGTACTTC | CSVAVLAGVKGGEQYF
. | . | TRBJ1-2 | TRBV11-2 | TGTGCCAGCAGCTTAGTACACCGACCCACTAACTATGGCTACACCTTC | CASSLVHRPTNYGYTF
. | . | TRBJ1-1 | TRBV25-1 | TGTGCCAGCAGTGAATTGGGTGGGGGGACTGAAGCTTTCTTT | CASSELGGGTEAFF
. | . | TRBJ2-3 | TRBV29-1 | TGCAGCGTGGACCTGTTTTCGGGCAGACTGAGCACAGATACGCAGTATTTT | CSVDLFSGRLSTDTQYF
. | TRBD1 | TRBJ1-1 | TRBV7-7 | TGTGCCAGCAGCTTAAGGATCAGGGGGTATTTGAACACTGAAGCTTTCTTT | CASSLRIRGYLNTEAFF
. | TRBD1 | TRBJ2-4 | TRBV27 | TGTGCCAGCAGGGGACAGGGCCCCTTTCTAGCCAAAAACATTCAGTACTTC | CASRGQGPFLAKNIQYF
. | . | TRBJ1-1 | TRBV5-8 | TGTGCCAGCAGCCCGATGGGGGCGACTGAAGCTTTCTTT | CASSPMGATEAFF
once | . | TRBJ2-7 | TRBV19 | TGTGCCAGTAGTGCGGACACGAGTGAGCAGTACTTC | CASSADTSEQYF
. | TRBD1 | TRBJ2-3 | TRBV5-1 | TGCGCCAGCAGCTTGACCCAGGGGGCGGTAGATACGCAGTATTTT | CASSLTQGAVDTQYF
. | . | TRBJ2-3 | TRBV10-3 | TGTGCCATCCGTGGCGGTGGTGCAGATACGCAGTATTTT | CAIRGGGADTQYF
. | . | TRBJ1-2 | TRBV23-1 | TGCGCCAGCGGGGAAAAAGGGACCTTC | CASGEKGTF
. | TRBD2 | TRBJ2-3 | TRBV28 | TGTGCCAGCAGCCCGACTAGCGGGGCCTCCGGTACGCAGTATTTT | CASSPTSGASGTQYF
. | . | TRBJ1-1 | TRBV27 | TGTGCCAGCAGTTCCCTTTATGGGGGCTCTGAAGCTTTCTTT | CASSSLYGGSEAFF
. | . | TRBJ2-7 | TRBV6-1 | TGTGCCAGCAGTGAACCCGGGAGCTACGAGCAGTACTTC | CASSEPGSYEQYF
. | . | TRBJ2-5 | TRBV27 | TGTGCCAGCAGTTTCTTCGGTAGAGAGACCCAGTACTTC | CASSFFGRETQYF
. | TRBD1 | TRBJ1-4 | TRBV5-1 | TGCGCCAGCAGCTCTGGACAGGGAGGTGAAAAACTGTTTTTT | CASSSGQGGEKLFF
. | TRBD1 | TRBJ1-2 | TRBV13 | TGTGCCAGCAGCTTAGGTAGGGGGACAGGGAATGGCTACACCTTC | CASSLGRGTGNGYTF
. | . | TRBJ1-4 | TRBV4-3 | TGCGCCAGCAGCCAAGATGGGGGGGGAGCAACTAATGAAAAACTGTTTTTT | CASSQDGGGATNEKLFF
. | . | TRBJ2-7 | TRBV4-1 | TGCGCCAGCAGCCAATATTCACAGGGCTACGAGCAGTACTTC | CASSQYSQGYEQYF
. | TRBD2 | TRBJ2-1 | TRBV19 | TGTGCCAGTAGTATCACTAGCGGGCCCTACAATGAGCAGTTCTTC | CASSITSGPYNEQFF
. | . | TRBJ2-7 | TRBV4-1 | TGCGCCAGCAGCCCCCGAGGGCGCTCCGAGCAGTACTTC | CASSPRGRSEQYF
few | TRBD1 | TRBJ2-7 | TRBV4-1 | TGCGCCAGCAGCCAGAGGGACAGTGGCTACGAGCAGTACTTC | CASSQRDSGYEQYF
once | . | TRBJ2-3 | TRBV19 | TGTGCCAGTAGTATAGTCGGTACTGACACAGATACGCAGTATTTT | CASSIVGTDTDTQYF
. | . | TRBJ2-7 | TRBV4-3 | TGCGCCAGCAGTCGAGCCGGGACGGAGTACTACGAGCAGTACTTC | CASSRAGTEYYEQYF
. | . | TRBJ2-2 | TRBV19 | TGTGCCAGTACCGCAGTACGGGACCTGGGCACCGGGGAGCTGTTTTTT | CASTAVRDLGTGELFF